This T cell receptor beta chain was recovered during a study of radiotherapy plus CTLA-4 blockade in lung cancer. The CDR3 loop spans 18 amino acids. Germline V CDR1 and CDR2: SGHTA, FQGTGA. Trimming shortened V by 6 bases and J by 1 base, and 22 bases separated the two germline ends. The data were produced by immunoSEQ multiplex PCR, yet TCRdb's version contains in-frame clones alone and is incomplete. The sample holds roughly 63,000 clones, around three quarters seen once. The source of this sequence is a human donor with non-small cell lung cancer whose response to radiotherapy plus ipilimumab could not be evaluated. Here the sequenced sample was peripheral blood, taken from a patient treated with radiotherapy plus ipilimumab. V is TRBV7-3 and J is TRBJ2-1; the D gene is possibly TRBD1 (6 bases). The CDR3 here is CASRRNAGGQGSYNEQFF. The CDR3 DNA reads as TGTGCCAGCAGGAGAAATGCAGGCGGCCAGGGGTCCTACAATGAGCAGTTCTTC.